A selection of T cell receptor beta chains follows, all from one sample in a study of T cells in Graves' hyperthyroidism and ophthalmopathy. TCRdb itself ran the multiplex PCR reads through MiXCR, one entry per CDR3 protein. Here the sample spans some 740,000 distinct CDR3 sequences, approximately 14% being singletons. Sequenced input: blood. The receptors shown here come from a woman under 30 with Graves' hyperthyroidism. The CDR3 runs from the conserved cysteine through the conserved F or W. A D gene is named only where the DNA matches it firmly. Only some rows state a clone size, as once, few, many or a class for expanded clones.

few | TRBJ2-7 | TRBV28 | . | 14 | CASSFTAGYYEQYF | TGTGCCAGCAGTTTCACGGCGGGGTACTACGAGCAGTACTTC
many | TRBJ2-4 | TRBV28 | . | 12 | CASSSQGPFQYF | TGTGCCAGCAGTTCCCAGGGCCCTTTTCAGTACTTC
few | TRBJ1-2 | TRBV6-2/TRBV6-3 | . | 13 | CASSERQLDGYTF | TGTGCCAGCAGTGAAAGACAGTTAGACGGCTACACCTTC
. | TRBJ1-2 | TRBV6-1 | TRBD1 | 13 | CASSEEQGFGYTF | TGTGCCAGCAGTGAAGAACAGGGGTTCGGCTACACCTTC
few | TRBJ2-5 | TRBV18 | TRBD2 | 16 | CASSPQPAGVGETQYF | TGTGCCAGCTCACCCCAGCCCGCGGGAGTCGGAGAGACCCAGTACTTC
many | TRBJ1-3 | TRBV15 | . | 13 | CATSSSGGNTIYF | TGTGCCACCAGCAGCTCCGGTGGAAACACCATATATTTT
many | TRBJ2-1 | TRBV20-1 | . | 15 | CSARDMRSSYNEQFF | TGCAGTGCTAGAGACATGAGGAGCTCCTACAATGAGCAGTTCTTC
. | TRBJ2-2 | TRBV6-9 | TRBD2 | 16 | CASRYSSGANTGELFF | TGTGCCAGCAGGTATTCTAGCGGAGCGAACACCGGGGAGCTGTTTTTT
many | TRBJ1-1 | TRBV20-1 | . | 11 | CSARGLAEAFF | TGCAGTGCTAGGGGGCTTGCTGAAGCTTTCTTT
many | TRBJ2-7 | TRBV2 | TRBD1 | 12 | CASRAGTVKQYF | TGTGCCAGCAGAGCCGGGACAGTCAAGCAGTACTTC
few | TRBJ2-1 | TRBV6-1 | . | 12 | CASSYWGHEQFF | TGTGCCAGCAGTTATTGGGGACATGAGCAGTTCTTC
. | TRBJ2-3 | TRBV6-5 | . | 16 | CASSYGHQGLGDTQYF | TGTGCCAGCAGTTACGGCCACCAGGGACTGGGGGATACGCAGTATTTT
many | TRBJ2-1 | TRBV6-1 | . | 14 | CASSLGTDHNEQFF | TGTGCCAGCAGTTTAGGGACGGACCACAATGAGCAGTTCTTC
few | TRBJ1-5 | TRBV27 | . | 13 | CASSLLRGQPQHF | TGTGCCAGCAGTTTATTGCGGGGTCAGCCCCAGCATTTT
many | TRBJ2-3 | TRBV5-1 | TRBD2 | 17 | CASSLDLAGGRTDTQYF | TGCGCCAGCAGCTTGGATTTAGCGGGAGGGCGCACAGATACGCAGTATTTT
. | TRBJ2-7 | TRBV7-9 | TRBD2 | 15 | CASSLTPSGRNEQYF | TGTGCCAGCAGCTTAACTCCTAGCGGGAGGAACGAGCAGTACTTC
few | TRBJ2-2 | TRBV3-1 | . | 18 | CASSQELRANWNTGELFF | TGTGCCAGCAGCCAAGAGTTGCGCGCCAACTGGAACACCGGGGAGCTGTTTTTT
many | TRBJ2-3 | TRBV27 | . | 15 | CASRGPRTGTDTQYF | TGTGCCAGCAGGGGACCTAGGACCGGCACAGATACGCAGTATTTT
few | TRBJ1-1 | TRBV20-1 | . | 14 | CSASPMRQALEAFF | TGCAGTGCTAGTCCTATGCGACAGGCTCTTGAAGCTTTCTTT
. | TRBJ1-2 | TRBV29-1 | . | 13 | CSAGGGMNYGYTF | TGCAGCGCTGGCGGGGGGATGAACTATGGCTACACCTTC
few | TRBJ2-3 | TRBV7-8 | TRBD1 | 16 | CASSIRTGAWAGTQYF | TGTGCCAGCAGCATCCGGACAGGGGCATGGGCAGGGACGCAGTATTTT
many | TRBJ2-1 | TRBV4-1 | TRBD2 | 17 | CASSLSHLAGGYNEQFF | TGCGCCAGCAGCCTGTCACATCTGGCGGGAGGATACAATGAGCAGTTCTTC
few | TRBJ2-3 | TRBV29-1 | TRBD1 | 13 | CSADRFGSDTQYF | TGCAGCGCGGACAGGTTTGGATCAGATACGCAGTATTTT
many | TRBJ2-5 | TRBV12-3/TRBV12-4 | TRBD1 | 16 | CASSPGPGTGQETQYF | TGTGCCAGCAGCCCGGGGCCGGGGACAGGCCAAGAGACCCAGTACTTC
. | TRBJ2-7 | TRBV4-3 | TRBD2 | 17 | CASSQDPAGGFMNEQYF | TGCGCCAGCAGTCAAGATCCAGCGGGAGGGTTTATGAACGAGCAGTACTTC
many | TRBJ1-1 | TRBV6-1 | . | 15 | CASSDRFLSSTEAFF | TGTGCCAGCAGTGACCGGTTCTTGTCTTCCACTGAAGCTTTCTTT
many | TRBJ2-7 | TRBV12-3/TRBV12-4 | . | 12 | CASSSRLTQQYF | TGTGCCAGCAGTTCGAGATTAACCCAGCAGTACTTC
. | TRBJ2-1 | TRBV27 | . | 13 | CASSFGQATEQFF | TGTGCCAGCAGTTTTGGCCAGGCGACTGAGCAGTTCTTC
many | TRBJ2-1 | TRBV18 | TRBD2 | 16 | CASRGGLAGGLNEQFF | TGTGCCAGCCGAGGCGGACTAGCGGGAGGTCTCAATGAGCAGTTCTTC
. | TRBJ2-1 | TRBV11-3 | . | 15 | CASSLVPTHSFGQFF | TGTGCCAGCAGCTTGGTTCCCACCCACTCTTTCGGGCAGTTCTTC
many | TRBJ2-1 | TRBV30 | . | 12 | CAWSVIHNEQFF | TGTGCCTGGAGTGTAATCCACAATGAGCAGTTCTTC
few | TRBJ2-1 | TRBV7-2 | . | 14 | CASSSAGSLSEQFF | TGTGCCAGCAGCTCCGCGGGTTCCTTGAGTGAGCAGTTCTTC
many | TRBJ2-7 | TRBV2 | . | 13 | CASSGGESYEQYF | TGTGCCAGCAGTGGAGGGGAGTCCTACGAGCAGTACTTC
few | TRBJ2-5 | TRBV7-9 | TRBD2 | 15 | CASSPGLAGKETQYF | TGTGCCAGCAGCCCGGGACTAGCGGGAAAAGAGACCCAGTACTTC
few | TRBJ2-7 | TRBV12-3/TRBV12-4 | TRBD1 | 14 | CASSRQGGSYEQYF | TGTGCCAGCAGTAGACAGGGGGGCTCCTACGAGCAGTACTTC
. | TRBJ2-2 | TRBV7-3 | . | 13 | CATLVPNTGELFF | TGTGCCACCCTAGTTCCGAACACCGGGGAGCTGTTTTTT
many | TRBJ2-7 | TRBV6-2/TRBV6-3 | . | 12 | CASSPSLRQQYF | TGTGCCAGCAGTCCCAGCCTGAGACAGCAGTACTTC
. | TRBJ2-3 | TRBV7-9 | . | 16 | CASSIPNRVGTDTQYF | TGTGCCAGCAGCATTCCCAACCGGGTGGGCACGGATACGCAGTATTTT
. | TRBJ1-1 | TRBV9 | TRBD1 | 17 | CASSEFGTASMNTEAFF | TGTGCCAGCAGCGAATTCGGGACAGCTTCCATGAACACTGAAGCTTTCTTT
many | TRBJ1-2 | TRBV20-1 | . | 14 | CSANSDSLSYGYTF | TGCAGTGCTAACTCGGACAGCCTTTCCTATGGCTACACCTTC
. | TRBJ2-3 | TRBV28 | TRBD2 | 16 | CASSQSPSGITDTQYF | TGTGCCAGCAGTCAATCTCCTAGCGGGATCACAGATACGCAGTATTTT
many | TRBJ1-1 | TRBV7-9 | . | 15 | CASSARGGMNTEAFF | TGTGCCAGCAGCGCAAGAGGGGGGATGAACACTGAAGCTTTCTTT
many | TRBJ2-1 | TRBV11-2 | TRBD2 | 16 | CASSHHLPGLAGRQFF | TGTGCCAGCAGCCACCACCTACCGGGACTAGCGGGAAGACAGTTCTTC